Presented here are 14 T cell receptor beta chains from one specimen sequenced in a study of OX40 agonist ivuxolimab in advanced cancers. Profiled with immunoSEQ multiplex PCR; TCRdb holds only in-frame clones, not every one. This sample has tens of thousands of clones, with roughly 84% found just once. The starting material was CD4+ or CD8+ T cells sorted from blood, obtained in a trial of the OX40 agonist ivuxolimab. These receptors were taken from an adult with an advanced solid tumor such as melanoma, head and neck, liver or kidney cancer.

Only one count was recorded for this clone. This sequence joins TRBV19 and TRBJ1-5; D gene ambiguous. The CDR3 extends over 15 amino acids. V was cut by 5 bases and J by 3 bases, with 14 bases left in between. CDR1 is LNHDA and CDR2 is SQIVND in the germline V gene (reference sequence). The CDR3 DNA reads TGTGCCAGTAGTCGCCGGGTGGGCCACAATCAGCCCCAGCATTTT. Translation: CASSRRVGHNQPQHF.

The chain is built from TRBV5-6 and TRBJ1-1; perhaps TRBD1 as D (5 bases). The CDR3 totals 16 residues. CDR1 is SGHDT, CDR2 YYEEEE, per germline. The V end lost 5 bases, the J end lost 0 bases, and 17 bases lay between the germline ends. The CDR3 reads CASRGGEGRVNTEAFF. DNA of the CDR3: TGTGCCAGCAGAGGAGGGGAGGGCAGGGTGAACACTGAAGCTTTCTTT.

This clone was counted a single time. V is TRBV7-9 and J is TRBJ2-2; a possible D gene is TRBD1 (6 bases). The V gene lost 1 base and the J gene lost 6 bases, with 9 bases spanning the gap. CDR3 size: 14 residues. Germline CDR1 and CDR2: SEHNR and FQNEAQ (reference sequence). The CDR3 here is CASSLVTGSGELFF. The CDR3 DNA follows: TGTGCCAGCAGCTTAGTTACAGGGTCCGGGGAGCTGTTTTTT.

This sequence joins TRBV6-6 and TRBJ2-2, with D tentatively TRBD2 (6 bases). Germline assignment: CDR1 MNHNY and CDR2 SVGAGI (reference sequence). CDR3 size: 14 residues. V lost 7 bases, J lost 6 bases, and 15 bases lay in between. The CDR3 here is CASTRDARAGELFF. The CDR3 nucleotides read TGTGCCAGCACGCGGGATGCTCGCGCCGGGGAGCTGTTTTTT.

V gene TRBV10-3 combines with J gene TRBJ2-7; TRBD2 matches 7 bases. The CDR3 sequence is 14 residues long. V lost 6 bases and J lost 3; bases outside the gene matches: 8. Germline V CDR1 and CDR2: ENHRY, SYGVKD. CDR3 nucleotide sequence: TGTGCCATCAGGGGTACGGGGAGGGGCTACGAGCAGTACTTC. It is translated as CAIRGTGRGYEQYF.

The chain couples TRBV6-5 to TRBJ1-4; a possible D gene is TRBD1 (5 bases). The germline V and J ends were trimmed by 5 bases and 3 bases, with 13 bases remaining between them. The CDR3 loop spans 15 amino acids. In germline, CDR1 is MNHEY, CDR2 SVGAGI. CDR3 in DNA: TGTGCCAGCAGTGCACAGGTGCCAGCTAATGAAAAACTGTTTTTT. Its translation: CASSAQVPANEKLFF.

With respect to this clone: This sample also contains other DNA sequences that code for the same CDR3. This sequence joins TRBV7-3 and TRBJ2-3; D unresolved. Germline CDR1 is SGHTA and CDR2 is FQGTGA. V dropped 0 bases and J dropped 5 bases, with 6 bases sitting between them. This CDR3 has 13 amino acids. CDR3 DNA: TGTGCCAGCAGCTTAACGAGGAGAGATACGCAGTATTTT. Amino acid sequence: CASSLTRRDTQYF.

The chain recombines TRBV7-2 with TRBJ2-3, with 7 bases that match TRBD2. Per the germline V gene, CDR1 is SGHTA and CDR2 is FQGNSA. Trimming cost V 5 bases and J 2 bases; bases outside gene matches: 4. This CDR3 has 14 amino acids. The CDR3 DNA follows: TGTGCCAGCAGCATCTGGGACTACACAGATACGCAGTATTTT. This encodes CASSIWDYTDTQYF.

The rearrangement links TRBV29-1 to TRBJ1-4; perhaps TRBD1 as D (6 bases). CDR3 length: 13 residues. Trimming took 7 bases from V and 3 from J, leaving 12 bases between them. Per the germline V gene, CDR1 is SQVTM and CDR2 is ANQGSEA. The DNA of the CDR3 is TGCAGCGGAAAGGACAGCCCTAATGAAAAACTGTTTTTT. Its translation is CSGKDSPNEKLFF.

The gene calls are TRBV29-1 and TRBJ1-5; D gene ambiguous. The CDR3 runs 12 residues. V shed 7 bases and J shed 3 bases, with 10 bases lying between them. In germline, CDR1 is SQVTM, CDR2 ANQGSEA. The CDR3 loop is CSAGGVNQPQHF. The CDR3 region has the DNA TGCAGCGCGGGTGGCGTCAATCAGCCCCAGCATTTT. The full variable domain, rest sourced from reference TRBV29-1 and TRBJ1-5, is SAVISQKPSRDICQRGTSLTIQCQVDSQVTMMFWYRQQPGQSLTLIATANQGSEATYESGFVIDKFPISRPNLTFSTLTVSNMSPEDSSIYLCSAGGVNQPQHFGDGTRLSIL.

The chain is built from TRBV9 and TRBJ2-1; 8 positions match TRBD1. Germline V gene data show CDR1 as SGDLS and CDR2 as YYNGEE. Trimming at V came to 4 bases and at J to 5 bases, leaving 2 bases not matched to a gene. The CDR3 covers 13 residues. The CDR3, as DNA: TGTGCCAGCAGCCGACAGGGGAACAATGAGCAGTTCTTC. This gives the protein CASSRQGNNEQFF.

This clone was found once. V and J are TRBV6-5 and TRBJ2-7, with D unresolved. In germline, CDR1 is MNHEY, CDR2 SVGAGI. The CDR3 runs 15 residues. With 0 bases removed from V and 3 bases from J, the gap between germline ends came to 12 bases. The CDR3, as DNA: TGTGCCAGCAGTTACTCCCTTGGCTCGAGCTACGAGCAGTACTTC. Protein sequence: CASSYSLGSSYEQYF.

This clone is medium-sized in the sample. The chain has TRBV2 and TRBJ2-5; perhaps TRBD1 as D (6 bases). Trimming took off 3 bases at V and 5 bases at J, with 13 bases between the two ends. This CDR3 comprises 14 residues. Germline loops: CDR1 SNHLY, CDR2 FYNNEI. The CDR3 protein is CASSEGTGLETQYF. The CDR3 bases are TGTGCCAGCAGTGAGGGAACAGGGTTGGAGACCCAGTACTTC.

Details on this clone: The sample has other DNA sequences that encode this CDR3 too. The chain employs TRBV5-6 and TRBJ2-5, with 8 positions matching TRBD2. Germline CDR1 reads SGHDT; CDR2 reads YYEEEE. The CDR3 covers 17 residues. V lost 4 bases, J lost 5 bases, and 16 bases stayed unmatched. This chain's CDR3 is CASSPTYRGGLLETQYF. The CDR3 bases are TGTGCCAGCAGCCCGACCTATCGGGGGGGATTGCTGGAGACCCAGTACTTC.